This paragraph covers one T cell receptor (beta chain) sequence. The record originates from a study of early T cells in non-severe SARS-CoV-2 infection. Separate cDNA molecules each had unique molecular identifiers attached to them. TCRdb re-analysed the 5' RACE reads in MiXCR, keeping a single row per CDR3 protein. The table records approximately 67,000 distinct CDR3 sequences, roughly 11% of them present only once. Germline trimming cut 3 bases from V and 4 bases from J; bases unmatched to any gene: 7. The CDR3 sequence is 18 residues long. Germline V CDR1 and CDR2: SNHLY, FYNNEI. Sample: whole blood. The TCR comes from an adult who was a healthcare worker with PCR-confirmed SARS-CoV-2 infection or an uninfected control (not recorded which). The chain links TRBV2 to TRBJ1-6, with 12 positions matching TRBD1. This CDR3 is CASSDLGQGALYNSPLHF. The DNA for the CDR3 is TGTGCCAGCAGTGACTTGGGACAGGGGGCCCTTTATAATTCACCCCTCCACTTT.